The T cell receptor beta chain under discussion was sequenced for a study of Graves' ophthalmopathy and Graves' hyperthyroidism. Researchers took RNA transcripts and amplified TCR beta CDR3 regions from them. First-round RT-PCR used HTBI primers; second-round multiplex PCR followed. TCRdb recomputed calls from the multiplex PCR reads with MiXCR, one row per CDR3 protein. The sample shows some 370,000 distinct CDR3 sequences, about a sixth of them seen only once. This clonotype has a count of ten or more. What was sequenced was peripheral blood. This receptor was identified in an adult woman with stable Graves' hyperthyroidism.

CDR3 DNA sequence: TGTGCCATCAGTGGGTCAGAAGAGACCCAGTACTTC. This encodes CAISGSEETQYF. V is TRBV10-3 and J is TRBJ2-5, with unresolved D. The V gene lost 4 bases and the J gene lost 3 bases, with 6 bases spanning the gap. The CDR3 totals 12 residues. Germline values: CDR1 ENHRY, CDR2 SYGVKD.